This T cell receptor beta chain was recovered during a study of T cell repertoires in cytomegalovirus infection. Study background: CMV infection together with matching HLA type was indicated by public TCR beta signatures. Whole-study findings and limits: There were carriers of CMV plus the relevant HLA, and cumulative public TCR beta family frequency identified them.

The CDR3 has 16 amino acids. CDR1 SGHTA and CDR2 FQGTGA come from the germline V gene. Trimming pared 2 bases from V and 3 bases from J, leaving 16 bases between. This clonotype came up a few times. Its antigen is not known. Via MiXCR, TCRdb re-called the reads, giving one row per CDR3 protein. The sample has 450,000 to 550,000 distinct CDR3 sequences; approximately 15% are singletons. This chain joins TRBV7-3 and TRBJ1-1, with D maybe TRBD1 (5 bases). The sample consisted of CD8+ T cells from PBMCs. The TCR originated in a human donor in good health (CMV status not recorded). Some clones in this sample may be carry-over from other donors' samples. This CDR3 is CASSLSWGGRDTEAFF. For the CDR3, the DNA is TGTGCCAGCAGCTTATCCTGGGGGGGTCGGGACACTGAAGCTTTCTTT.